These 8 T cell receptor beta chains share one sample of origin, sequenced in a study of T cell clonality in common variable immunodeficiency. Produced via immunoSEQ multiplex PCR; TCRdb's table is partial and in-frame only. Singletons are absent from the sample, which has tens of thousands of clones. Sequencing used peripheral blood mononuclear cells. The receptors were gathered from a person between 18 and 70 years old in good health.

This clone was detected ten times or more. The read terminates 3 residues before the CDR3 end, so the remaining end is supplied by the germline J gene. V usage is TRBV19 and J usage is TRBJ2-1; 9 bases are shared with TRBD2. Germline CDR1 reads LNHDA; CDR2 reads SQIVND (reference sequence). V shed 5 bases, J shed 0 bases, and the junction held 8 bases outside the gene matches. This CDR3 has 17 residues. CDR3 DNA, as far as it was read: TGTGCCAGTAGTTCTCGGACTAGCGCATACTCCTACAATGAG. As protein: CASSSRTSAYSYNE. Given in full, the CDR3 is CASSSRTSAYSYNEQFF.

This clone was counted at least ten times. The read terminates 3 residues before the CDR3 end, so the remaining end is supplied by the germline J gene. This chain links TRBV28 with TRBJ1-6; 8 nucleotides match TRBD1. The CDR3 sequence is 15 residues long. Germline V gene data show CDR1 as MDHEN and CDR2 as SYDVKM. V trimming: 6 bases; J trimming: 5 bases; junction bases outside the gene matches: 6. CDR3 sequence reads: CASRSPTGDNSPLHF. Incomplete CDR3 DNA: TGTGCCAGCAGAAGCCCGACAGGGGATAATTCACCC.

This clone was observed a handful of times. The read ends 3 residues before the CDR3 terminus; that terminus is restored from the germline J gene. The J gene is TRBJ1-2, the V gene TRBV19, with TRBD1 matching over 7 bases. CDR3 size: 15 residues. CDR1 is LNHDA, CDR2 SQIVND, per germline (reference sequence). The part of the CDR3 DNA that was read is TGTGCCAGTAGTGAATTCGAGGGGGCTACAGATACC. This encodes CASSEFEGATDT. The complete CDR3 reads CASSEFEGATDTYTF.

There are many counts of this clone. The read finishes 3 residues shy of the CDR3 end, and the germline J gene is used to complete it. The J gene is TRBJ2-1, the V gene TRBV28; 11 bases are shared with TRBD2. The V gene's germline CDR1 is MDHEN and CDR2 SYDVKM. The CDR3 is made up of 15 amino acids. J was trimmed by 7 bases and V by 6 bases; bases with no gene match: 8. The CDR3 bases that were read are TGTGCCAGCAGCGGAGCTAGCGGGAGGCCAAATGAG. It specifies CASSGASGRPNE. The CDR3 in full is CASSGASGRPNEQFF.

This clone was seen repeatedly, ten times or more. From the germline J gene comes the end of the CDR3, since the read stops 3 residues before it. The V call is TRBV10-3, the J call TRBJ1-3; 8 bases match TRBD1. J gave up 2 bases and V 0 bases, and 6 bases lay outside the gene matches. The CDR3 runs 17 residues. Germline V CDR1 and CDR2: ENHRY, SYGVKD. This CDR3 reads CAISESRTGRTGNTIYF. The DNA read from the CDR3 is TGTGCCATCAGTGAGTCGAGGACAGGGAGGACTGGAAACACC.

In its sample, this clone was seen many times. CDR3 protein: CSARAGGKTDTQYF. The part of the CDR3 DNA that was read is TGCAGTGCTAGGGCGGGAGGGAAAACAGATACG. The chain recombines TRBV20-1 with TRBJ2-3, with 9 bases fitting TRBD2. The CDR3 extends 3 residues past the end of the read, so its final part is completed from the germline J gene. The CDR3 runs to 14 residues. The germline CDR1 and CDR2 sequences are DFQATT and SNEGSKA (reference sequence). Trimming took 3 bases from V and 3 from J; bases not matched to a gene: 4.

In its sample, this clone was seen many times. The read ends 3 residues shy of where the CDR3 ends; the end is completed using the germline J gene. V is TRBV4-2 and J is TRBJ1-6; 7 nucleotides match TRBD1. V was pared by 4 bases and J by 2 bases, with 2 bases of the junction left unmatched. The CDR3 loop spans 15 amino acids. Germline assignment: CDR1 LGHNA and CDR2 YNFKEQ. This CDR3 is CASSRGTAYNSPLHF. The covered CDR3 bases are TGTGCCAGCAGCCGAGGGACAGCCTATAATTCACCC.

This clone came up many times. The read ends 3 residues early relative to the CDR3; the germline J gene fills the gap. The J gene is TRBJ1-1, the V gene TRBV4-1, with no clear D. The CDR3 sequence is 15 residues long. Germline CDR1 MGHRA, CDR2 YSYEKL. Trimming took off 0 bases at V and 2 bases at J, with 10 bases between the two ends. CDR3 DNA, as far as it was read: TGCGCCAGCAGCCAAGATCCTGGGCACAACACTGAA. It is translated as CASSQDPGHNTE. The whole CDR3 is CASSQDPGHNTEAFF.